The clone carrying this TCR beta chain was detected only a few times. Its antigen is unidentified. J lost 7 bases, V lost 0 bases, and 7 bases had no gene match. The CDR3 is 17 residues long. Germline assignment: CDR1 SGDLS and CDR2 YYNGEE. The sample belongs to a study of blood T cells in healthy people across ages. Study-wide points: The study lacked donor CMV status, which possibly confounded expanded clonotype changes. Unsorted PBMC material precluded a definitive naive versus antigen-experienced comparison.

There were at least 6 micrograms of total RNA extracted from every sample. Primers used in a second PCR of roughly 6 to 11 cycles were a sample-barcoded 5' primer and a J-beta primer mix. A template-switch adaptor with 12 random nucleotides tagged each cDNA molecule. TCRdb ran MiXCR on the 5' RACE reads and lists one entry per CDR3 protein. The sample has around 750,000 distinct CDR3 sequences; about 55% are singletons. The origin of this receptor is an older man in good health. This chain joins TRBV9 and TRBJ2-1; 13 bases map to TRBD2. Sequencing input: blood. The CDR3 region has the DNA TGTGCCAGCAGCGTAGATGGACTAGCGGGAGTTTTGAATGAGCAGTTCTTC. Its translation is CASSVDGLAGVLNEQFF.